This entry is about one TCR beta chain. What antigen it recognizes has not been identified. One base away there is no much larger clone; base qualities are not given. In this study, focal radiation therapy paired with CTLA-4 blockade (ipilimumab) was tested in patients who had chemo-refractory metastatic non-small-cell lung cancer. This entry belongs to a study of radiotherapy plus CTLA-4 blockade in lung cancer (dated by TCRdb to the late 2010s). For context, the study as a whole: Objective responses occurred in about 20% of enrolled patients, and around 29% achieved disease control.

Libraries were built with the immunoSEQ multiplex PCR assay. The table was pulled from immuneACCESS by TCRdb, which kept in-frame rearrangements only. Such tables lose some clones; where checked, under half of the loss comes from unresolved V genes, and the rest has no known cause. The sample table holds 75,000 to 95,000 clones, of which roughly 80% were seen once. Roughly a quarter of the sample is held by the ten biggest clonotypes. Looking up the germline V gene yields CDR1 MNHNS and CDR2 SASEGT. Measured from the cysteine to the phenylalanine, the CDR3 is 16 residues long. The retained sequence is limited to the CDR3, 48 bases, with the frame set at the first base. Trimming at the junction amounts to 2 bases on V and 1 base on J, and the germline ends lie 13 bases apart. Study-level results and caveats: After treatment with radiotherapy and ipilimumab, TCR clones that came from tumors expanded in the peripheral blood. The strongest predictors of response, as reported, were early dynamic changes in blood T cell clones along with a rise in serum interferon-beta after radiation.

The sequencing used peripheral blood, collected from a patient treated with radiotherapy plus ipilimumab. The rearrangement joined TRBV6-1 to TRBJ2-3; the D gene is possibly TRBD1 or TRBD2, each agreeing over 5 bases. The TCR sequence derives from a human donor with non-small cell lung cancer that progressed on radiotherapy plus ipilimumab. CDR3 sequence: CASSERVLGGTDTQYF. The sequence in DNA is TGTGCCAGCAGTGAACGAGTCTTGGGGGGCACAGATACGCAGTATTTT.